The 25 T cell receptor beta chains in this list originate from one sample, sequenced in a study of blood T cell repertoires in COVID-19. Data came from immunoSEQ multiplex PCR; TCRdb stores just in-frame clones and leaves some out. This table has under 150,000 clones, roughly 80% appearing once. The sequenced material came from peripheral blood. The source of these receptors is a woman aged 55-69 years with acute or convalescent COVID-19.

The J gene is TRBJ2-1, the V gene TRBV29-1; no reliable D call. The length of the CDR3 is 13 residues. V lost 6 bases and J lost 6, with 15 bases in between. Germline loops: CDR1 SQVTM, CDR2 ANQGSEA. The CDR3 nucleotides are TGCAGCGTGCGCCCGTACTCGGGCAATGAGCAGTTCTTC. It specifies CSVRPYSGNEQFF.

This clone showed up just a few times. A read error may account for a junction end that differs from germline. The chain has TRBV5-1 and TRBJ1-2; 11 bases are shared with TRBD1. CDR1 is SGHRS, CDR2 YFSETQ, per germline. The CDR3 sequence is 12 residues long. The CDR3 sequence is CASSPGQGDGYF. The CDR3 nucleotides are TGCGCCAGCAGCCCGGGACAGGGGGATGGTTATTTC.

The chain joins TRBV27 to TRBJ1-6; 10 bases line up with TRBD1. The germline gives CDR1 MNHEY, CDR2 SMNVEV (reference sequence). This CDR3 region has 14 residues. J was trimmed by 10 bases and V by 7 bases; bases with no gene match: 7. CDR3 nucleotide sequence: TGTGCCAGCACTCTTGGACAGGGGGTCTCACCCCTCCACTTT. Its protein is CASTLGQGVSPLHF.

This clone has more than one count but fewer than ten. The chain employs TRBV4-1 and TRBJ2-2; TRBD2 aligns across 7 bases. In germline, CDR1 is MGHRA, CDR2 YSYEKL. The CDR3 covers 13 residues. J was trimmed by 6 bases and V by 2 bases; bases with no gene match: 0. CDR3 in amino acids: CASSQTSAGELFF. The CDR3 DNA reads TGCGCCAGCAGCCAAACTAGCGCCGGGGAGCTGTTTTTT.

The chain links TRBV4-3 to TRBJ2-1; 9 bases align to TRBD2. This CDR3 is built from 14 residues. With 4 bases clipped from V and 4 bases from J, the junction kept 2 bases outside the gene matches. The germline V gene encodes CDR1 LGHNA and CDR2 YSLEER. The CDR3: CASSPGLAYNEQFF. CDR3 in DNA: TGCGCCAGCAGCCCAGGACTAGCGTACAATGAGCAGTTCTTC.

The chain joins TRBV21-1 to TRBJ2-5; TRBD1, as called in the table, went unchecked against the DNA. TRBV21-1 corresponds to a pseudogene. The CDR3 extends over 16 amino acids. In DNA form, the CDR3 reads TGTGCCAGCTGGACTTCGCCGGGACAGCCTCAAGAGACCCAGTACTTC. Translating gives CASWTSPGQPQETQYF.

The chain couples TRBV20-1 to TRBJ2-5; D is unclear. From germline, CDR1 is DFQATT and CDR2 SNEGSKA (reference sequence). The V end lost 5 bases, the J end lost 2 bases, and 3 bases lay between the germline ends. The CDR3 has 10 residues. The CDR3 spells CSAHQETQYF. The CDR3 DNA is TGCAGTGCTCATCAAGAGACCCAGTACTTC.

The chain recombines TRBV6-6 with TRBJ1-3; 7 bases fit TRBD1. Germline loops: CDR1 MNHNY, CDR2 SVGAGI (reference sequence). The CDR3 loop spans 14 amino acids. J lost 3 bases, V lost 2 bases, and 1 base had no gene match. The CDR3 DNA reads TGTGCCAGCAGTTACGACAGGGATGGAAACACCATATATTTT. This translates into CASSYDRDGNTIYF.

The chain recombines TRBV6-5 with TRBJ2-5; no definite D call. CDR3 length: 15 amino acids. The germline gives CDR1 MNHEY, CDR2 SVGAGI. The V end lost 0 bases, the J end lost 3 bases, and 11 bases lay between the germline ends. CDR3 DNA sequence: TGTGCCAGCAGTTACTCGTACAGAACCAAAGAGACCCAGTACTTC. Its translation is CASSYSYRTKETQYF.

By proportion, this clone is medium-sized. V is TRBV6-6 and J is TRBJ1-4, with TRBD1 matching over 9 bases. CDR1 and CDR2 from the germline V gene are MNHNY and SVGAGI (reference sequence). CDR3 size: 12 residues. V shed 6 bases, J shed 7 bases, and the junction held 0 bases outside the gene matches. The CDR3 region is CASRDRGEKLFF. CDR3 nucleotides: TGTGCCAGCAGGGACAGGGGTGAAAAACTGTTTTTT.

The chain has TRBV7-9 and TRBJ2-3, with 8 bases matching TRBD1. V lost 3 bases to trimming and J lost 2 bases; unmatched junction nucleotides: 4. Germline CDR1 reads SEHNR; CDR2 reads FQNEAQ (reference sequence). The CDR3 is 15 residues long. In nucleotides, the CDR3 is TGTGCCAGCAGCTTCCACAGGGGGATCACAGATACGCAGTATTTT. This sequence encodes CASSFHRGITDTQYF. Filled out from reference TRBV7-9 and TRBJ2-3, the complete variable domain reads DTGVSQNPRHKITKRGQNVTFRCDPISEHNRLYWYRQTLGQGPEFLTYFQNEAQLEKSRLLSDRFSAERPKGSFSTLEIQRTEQGDSAMYLCASSFHRGITDTQYFGPGTRLTVL.

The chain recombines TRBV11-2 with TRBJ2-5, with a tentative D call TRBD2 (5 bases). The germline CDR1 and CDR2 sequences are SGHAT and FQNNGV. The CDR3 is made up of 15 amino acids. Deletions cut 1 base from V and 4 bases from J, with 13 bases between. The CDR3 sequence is CASSLARGSGETQYF. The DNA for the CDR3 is TGTGCCAGCAGCTTAGCCCGGGGTTCAGGAGAGACCCAGTACTTC.

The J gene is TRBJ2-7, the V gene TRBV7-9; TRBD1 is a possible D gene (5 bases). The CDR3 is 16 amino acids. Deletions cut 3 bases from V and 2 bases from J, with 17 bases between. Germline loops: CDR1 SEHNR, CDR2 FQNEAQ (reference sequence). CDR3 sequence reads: CASSFGRRGAPYEQYF. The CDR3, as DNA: TGTGCCAGCAGCTTTGGTCGTAGGGGTGCTCCCTACGAGCAGTACTTC.

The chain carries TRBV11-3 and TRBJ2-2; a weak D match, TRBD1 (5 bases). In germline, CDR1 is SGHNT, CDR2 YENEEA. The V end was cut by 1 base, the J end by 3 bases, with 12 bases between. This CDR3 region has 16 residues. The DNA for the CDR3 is TGTGCCAGCAGCTTAGGACAGTATCTGGACACCGGGGAGCTGTTTTTT. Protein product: CASSLGQYLDTGELFF.

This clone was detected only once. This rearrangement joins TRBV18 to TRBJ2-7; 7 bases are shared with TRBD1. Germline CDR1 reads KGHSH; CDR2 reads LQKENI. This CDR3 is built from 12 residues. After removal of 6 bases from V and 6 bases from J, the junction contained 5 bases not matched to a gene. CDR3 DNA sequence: TGTGCCAGCTCGCCCGACAGGGCCGAGCAGTACTTC. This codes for CASSPDRAEQYF.

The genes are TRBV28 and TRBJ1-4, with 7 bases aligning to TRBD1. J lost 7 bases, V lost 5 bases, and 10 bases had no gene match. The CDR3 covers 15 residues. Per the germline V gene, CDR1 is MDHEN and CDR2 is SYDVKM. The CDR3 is CASSKHQGGAEKLFF. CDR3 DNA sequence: TGTGCCAGCAGTAAACACCAGGGGGGAGCTGAAAAACTGTTTTTT.

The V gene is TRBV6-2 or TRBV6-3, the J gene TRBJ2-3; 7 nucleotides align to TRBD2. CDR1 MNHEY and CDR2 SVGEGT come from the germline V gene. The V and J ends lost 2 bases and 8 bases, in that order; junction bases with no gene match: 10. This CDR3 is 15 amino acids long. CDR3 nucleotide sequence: TGTGCCAGCAGTTACCCCAGGGAGGGGATGGGTACGCAGTATTTT. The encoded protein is CASSYPREGMGTQYF.

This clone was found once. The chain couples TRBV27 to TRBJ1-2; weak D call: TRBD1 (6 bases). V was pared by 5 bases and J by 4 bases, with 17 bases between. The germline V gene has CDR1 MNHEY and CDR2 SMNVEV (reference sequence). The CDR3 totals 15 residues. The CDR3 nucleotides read TGTGCCAGCAGTCCGACGGACAGCAGAAGCTATGGCTACACCTTC. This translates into CASSPTDSRSYGYTF.

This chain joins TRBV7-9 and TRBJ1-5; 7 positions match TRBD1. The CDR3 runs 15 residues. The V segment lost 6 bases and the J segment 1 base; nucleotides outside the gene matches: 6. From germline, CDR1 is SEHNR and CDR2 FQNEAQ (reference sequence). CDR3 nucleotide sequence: TGTGCCAGCAGTTCTGACAGGGAGAGCAATCAGCCCCAGCATTTT. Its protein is CASSSDRESNQPQHF.

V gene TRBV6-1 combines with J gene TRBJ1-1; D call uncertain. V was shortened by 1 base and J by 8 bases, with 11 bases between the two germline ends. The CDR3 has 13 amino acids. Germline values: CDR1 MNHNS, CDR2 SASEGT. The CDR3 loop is CASSEGSSGEAFF. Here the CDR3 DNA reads TGTGCCAGCAGTGAAGGATCTAGTGGGGAAGCTTTCTTT.

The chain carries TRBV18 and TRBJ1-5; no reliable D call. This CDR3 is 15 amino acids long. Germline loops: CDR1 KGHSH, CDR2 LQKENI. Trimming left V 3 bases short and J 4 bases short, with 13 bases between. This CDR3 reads CASSPRTEVNQPQHF. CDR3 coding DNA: TGTGCCAGCTCACCTCGAACGGAGGTAAATCAGCCCCAGCATTTT.

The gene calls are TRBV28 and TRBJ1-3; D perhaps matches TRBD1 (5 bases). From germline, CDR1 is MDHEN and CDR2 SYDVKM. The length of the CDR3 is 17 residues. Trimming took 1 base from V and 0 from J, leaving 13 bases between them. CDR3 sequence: CASSLSQTETSGNTIYF. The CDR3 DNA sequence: TGTGCCAGCAGTTTATCACAGACAGAAACCTCTGGAAACACCATATATTTT.

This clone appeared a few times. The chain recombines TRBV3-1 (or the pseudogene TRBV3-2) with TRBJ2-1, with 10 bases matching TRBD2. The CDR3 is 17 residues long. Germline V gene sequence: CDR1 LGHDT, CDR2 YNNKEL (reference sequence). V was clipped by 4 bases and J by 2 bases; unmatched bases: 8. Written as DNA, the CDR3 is TGTGCCAGCAGCCTAAGACTAGCGGGTTCCGCCTACAATGAGCAGTTCTTC. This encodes CASSLRLAGSAYNEQFF.

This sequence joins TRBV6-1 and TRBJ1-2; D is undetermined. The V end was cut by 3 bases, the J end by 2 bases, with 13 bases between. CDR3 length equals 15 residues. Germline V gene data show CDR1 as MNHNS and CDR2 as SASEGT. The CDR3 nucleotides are TGTGCCAGCAGTGAGAGCCACCTTATGAACTATGGCTACACCTTC. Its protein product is CASSESHLMNYGYTF.

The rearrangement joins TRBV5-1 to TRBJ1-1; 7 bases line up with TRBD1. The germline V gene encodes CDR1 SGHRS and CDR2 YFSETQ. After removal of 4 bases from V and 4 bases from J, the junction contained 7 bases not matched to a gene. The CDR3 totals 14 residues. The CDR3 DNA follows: TGCGCCAGCAGCCTTTACAGGGGCGGCACTGAAGCTTTCTTT. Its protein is CASSLYRGGTEAFF.